The sequence of this T cell receptor (beta chain) was determined in a study of blood T cell repertoires in COVID-19. Study at large: T cells, B-cell-depleted T cells, or PBMCs provided the cDNA or gDNA that served as material.

The CDR3 is 14 amino acids. J lost 3 bases, V lost 6 bases, and 6 bases had no gene match. Germline assignment: CDR1 SGHTA and CDR2 FQGNSA. Some clones are missing from TCRdb's copy, which holds only in-frame ones; the method was immunoSEQ multiplex PCR. Among 150,000 to 200,000 clones, about 74% were seen once, and the ten largest hold 8% to 9.5%. Sequencing was done on a sample of peripheral blood. The V call is TRBV7-2, the J call TRBJ2-3, with 7 bases fitting TRBD2. This sequence originates from a man in his fifties or sixties with acute or convalescent COVID-19. The CDR3 region has the DNA TGTGCCAGCAGTGGGACTACGGTTACAGATACGCAGTATTTT. Translating gives CASSGTTVTDTQYF.